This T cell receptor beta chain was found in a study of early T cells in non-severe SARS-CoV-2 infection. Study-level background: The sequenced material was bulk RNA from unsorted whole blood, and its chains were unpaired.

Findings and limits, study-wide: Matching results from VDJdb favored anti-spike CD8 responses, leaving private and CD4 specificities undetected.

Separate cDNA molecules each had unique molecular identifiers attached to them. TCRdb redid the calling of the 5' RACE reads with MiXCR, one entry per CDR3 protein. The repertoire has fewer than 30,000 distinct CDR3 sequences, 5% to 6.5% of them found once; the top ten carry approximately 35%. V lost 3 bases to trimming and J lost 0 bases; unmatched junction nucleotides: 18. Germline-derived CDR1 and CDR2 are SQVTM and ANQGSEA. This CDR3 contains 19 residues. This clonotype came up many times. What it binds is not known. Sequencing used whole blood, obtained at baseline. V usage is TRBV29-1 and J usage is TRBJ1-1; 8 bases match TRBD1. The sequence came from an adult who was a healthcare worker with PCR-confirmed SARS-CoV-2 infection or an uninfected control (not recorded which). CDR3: CSVEMGQVPLARVNTEAFF. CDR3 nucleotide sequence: TGCAGCGTTGAGATGGGACAGGTCCCTTTGGCCAGGGTGAACACTGAAGCTTTCTTT.